A selection of T cell receptor beta chains follows, all from one sample in a study of blood T cell repertoires in COVID-19. Generated by immunoSEQ multiplex PCR, the TCRdb table keeps only in-frame clones and is missing some. The table lists roughly 190,000 clones, approximately 84% of them singletons. The sample consisted of peripheral blood. All receptors come from a woman between 70 and 85 years old with active or convalescent COVID-19. CDR3s include the opening cysteine and the closing phenylalanine or tryptophan. A D gene is named only where the DNA matches it firmly. The size entry is marked missing in some rows and otherwise reads once, few, many or a size class.

d_call j_call clone_size v_call cdr3_nt cdr3_aa
TRBD2 TRBJ2-1 few TRBV19 TGTGCCAGTAGTATCCTCGGCCGCGGGGGTGGTGAGCAGTTCTTC CASSILGRGGGEQFF
TRBD2 TRBJ2-3 NA TRBV11-2 TGTGCCAGCAGCTTATACGGGACTAGCGGGAGCGCAGATACGCAGTATTTT CASSLYGTSGSADTQYF
NA TRBJ2-1 NA TRBV6-2/TRBV6-3 TGTGCCAGCAGCCGTCGTAGCGAGAAAACCAGCAATGAAGAGCAGTTCTTC CASSRRSEKTSNEEQFF
NA TRBJ2-5 NA TRBV10-2 TGCGCCAGCAGGGAAACAGGTCAAGAGACCCAGTACTTC CASRETGQETQYF
NA TRBJ2-3 NA TRBV10-1 TGCGCCAGCAGTGCAGGGTCTAGCACAGATACGCAGTATTTT CASSAGSSTDTQYF
TRBD1 TRBJ1-2 NA TRBV6-6 TGTGCCAGCAGTCCATATACAGGGGGCCACTATGGCTACACCTTC CASSPYTGGHYGYTF
TRBD1 TRBJ2-5 once TRBV2 TGTGCCAGCACTCGACAGGGCGTGGGAGAGACCCAGTACTTC CASTRQGVGETQYF
TRBD1 TRBJ2-1 NA TRBV30 TGTGCCTGGCAGACAGGGTCGAACTGCAATGAGCAGTTCTTC CAWQTGSNCNEQFF
TRBD2 TRBJ2-7 NA TRBV6-5 TGTGCCACCAGCGGGGACTCCTACGAGCAGTACTTC CATSGDSYEQYF
NA TRBJ2-1 NA TRBV24-1 TGTGCCACCGCGGGGGCCAGCTCCTACAATGAGCAGTTCTTC CATAGASSYNEQFF
TRBD1 TRBJ1-2 once TRBV13 TGTGCCAGCAGCTCCCCGGGACAGGGGAACTATGGCTACACCTTC CASSSPGQGNYGYTF
NA TRBJ1-5 few TRBV5-6 TGTGCCAGCAGCTTTGCCGCGGGCCCCCAGCATTTT CASSFAAGPQHF
NA TRBJ1-5 NA TRBV28 TGTGCCAGCAGCCCACATGGCAATCAGCCCCAGCATTTT CASSPHGNQPQHF
TRBD1 TRBJ1-2 NA TRBV10-3 TGTGCCATCAGTAACCAAGGGGGCATCGTCGGTGGCTACACCTTC CAISNQGGIVGGYTF
NA TRBJ2-7 NA TRBV7-9 TGTGCCAGCAGCTTAGTGGGGAGCGGTCTCTCCTACGAGCAGTACTTC CASSLVGSGLSYEQYF
TRBD1 TRBJ2-7 NA TRBV28 TGTGCCAGCAGTACATTAGGGACAGGGATCTACGAGCAGTACTTC CASSTLGTGIYEQYF
NA TRBJ2-7 NA TRBV27 TGTGCCAGCAGTTTGTGGGGGGAGAGGGTTTCCGCCTACGAGCAGTACTTC CASSLWGERVSAYEQYF
NA TRBJ2-2 few TRBV28 TGTGCCAGCACAGGCCCGAACACCGGGGAGCTGTTTTTT CASTGPNTGELFF
TRBD1 TRBJ2-3 NA TRBV30 TGTGCCTGGAGTGGAGAAAATTCAGGGGGCGCGGTGCATACGCAGTATTTT CAWSGENSGGAVHTQYF
NA TRBJ2-4 NA TRBV7-9 TGTGCCAGCAGCCGAATAACAGGTTCGGGGGACATTCAGTACTTC CASSRITGSGDIQYF
TRBD1 TRBJ2-1 NA TRBV28 TGTGCCAGCAGTAGACAGGGGAGCTCCTACAATGAGCAGTTCTTC CASSRQGSSYNEQFF
TRBD1 TRBJ1-4 NA TRBV5-1 TGCGCCAGCAGCCCTGGGGCAGGGGGAGGTGAAAAACTGTTTTTT CASSPGAGGGEKLFF
NA TRBJ2-1 NA TRBV30 TGTGCCTGGACCCCCCCGACTAGTGTCAATGAGCAGTTCTTC CAWTPPTSVNEQFF
NA TRBJ1-2 NA TRBV28 TGTGCCAGCAGTTTACAGCAGGGAGGCTATGGCTACACCTTC CASSLQQGGYGYTF
NA TRBJ2-2 few TRBV6-5 TGTGCCAGCAGAAGGAGCCTTACCGGGGAGCTGTTTTTT CASRRSLTGELFF
NA TRBJ1-4 NA TRBV4-1 TGCGCCAGCAGCCAAGTAGGGGCCACTAATGAAAAACTGTTTTTT CASSQVGATNEKLFF
TRBD1 TRBJ1-1 NA TRBV19 TGTGCCAGTAGTCTCGCGACAGGGGGGTCCACTGAAGCTTTCTTT CASSLATGGSTEAFF
TRBD1 TRBJ1-4 NA TRBV6-6 TGTGCCAGCAGTCAAATAATAGGGGGGACAGCTCTAACTAATGAAAAACTGTTTTTT CASSQIIGGTALTNEKLFF
NA TRBJ2-2 NA TRBV3-1/TRBV3-2 TGTGCCAGCAGCAAGGGACTCCTCACCGGGGAGCTGTTTTTT CASSKGLLTGELFF
TRBD1 TRBJ2-3 NA TRBV5-1 TGCGCCAGCAGCATAGCAGGGGGCGACTACACAGATACGCAGTATTTT CASSIAGGDYTDTQYF